Below, 16 T cell receptor beta chains from the same sample are listed, as sequenced in a study of human thymus T cells. Method: immunoSEQ multiplex PCR; TCRdb's copy keeps in-frame clones and lacks some. Found here are approximately 70,000 clones, 85% to 95% of them singletons; the top ten hold around 0.037%. The source of the thymus tissue was resections taken during corrective heart surgery. The material sequenced was thymus tissue. These TCRs come from a girl in the first two years of life with a congenital heart defect but otherwise immunologically healthy.

The chain joins TRBV7-2 to TRBJ2-7; TRBD2 matches at 13 bases. V was clipped by 5 bases and J by 7 bases; unmatched bases: 11. CDR1 SGHTA and CDR2 FQGNSA come from the germline V gene. CDR3 size: 16 residues. Here the CDR3 reads CASSRGCRTSGREQYF. CDR3 bases: TGTGCCAGCAGCCGAGGGTGCAGGACTAGCGGGAGAGAGCAGTACTTC.

The chain is built from TRBV27 and TRBJ1-5, with 9 bases lining up with TRBD1. Germline V gene lookup returns CDR1 MNHEY and CDR2 SMNVEV (reference sequence). The junction had 8 bases not matched to a gene; V was cut back by 10 bases and J by 4 bases. The CDR3 sequence is 14 residues long. CDR3 loop: CAIGGQGRNQPQHF. CDR3 bases: TGTGCCATTGGGGGACAGGGCAGAAATCAGCCCCAGCATTTT.

Only one count was recorded for this clone. The chain joins TRBV29-1 to TRBJ1-1; D gene ambiguous. The germline CDR1 and CDR2 sequences are SQVTM and ANQGSEA. V lost 3 bases to trimming and J lost 4 bases, with 9 bases between them. The CDR3 contains 12 residues. The CDR3 DNA is TGCAGCGTTGATTTTGCAGGCACTGAAGCTTTCTTT. Its translation is CSVDFAGTEAFF. The full variable domain, rest sourced from reference TRBV29-1 and TRBJ1-1, is SAVISQKPSRDICQRGTSLTIQCQVDSQVTMMFWYRQQPGQSLTLIATANQGSEATYESGFVIDKFPISRPNLTFSTLTVSNMSPEDSSIYLCSVDFAGTEAFFGQGTRLTVV.

The chain carries TRBV4-1 and TRBJ2-7, with D unclear. CDR1 is MGHRA and CDR2 is YSYEKL in the germline V gene. The CDR3 sequence is 16 residues long. Trimming shortened V by 3 bases and J by 0 bases, and 15 bases separated the two germline ends. CDR3 sequence: CASSQNGPTDSYEQYF. Here the CDR3 DNA reads TGCGCCAGCAGCCAGAACGGACCGACCGACTCCTACGAGCAGTACTTC.

J is TRBJ1-2 and V is TRBV29-1; 9 bases line up with TRBD1. The CDR3 contains 17 residues. With V trimmed by 2 bases and J by 8 bases, 18 bases remained unmatched. Germline V gene sequence: CDR1 SQVTM, CDR2 ANQGSEA. The chain's CDR3 is CSVEWGTGRGDISGYTF. The CDR3 DNA is TGCAGCGTTGAATGGGGGACAGGGCGAGGGGATATATCGGGCTACACCTTC.

This clone was observed a single time. The rearrangement uses TRBV21-1 and TRBJ1-2; the tabulated D call, TRBD1, remains unverified against the DNA. TRBV21-1 is termed a pseudogene. The CDR3 is 13 amino acids. For the CDR3, the DNA is TGTGCCAGCAGCAAAGTGGCAGTTTATGGCTACACCTTC. Translating it yields CASSKVAVYGYTF.

The CDR3 sequence: CASSDSIAGDTQYF. Written as DNA, the CDR3 is TGTGCCAGCAGTGACTCGATCGCGGGAGATACGCAGTATTTT. The chain uses TRBV6-4 and TRBJ2-3; the D gene is possibly TRBD2 (5 bases). Germline V CDR1 and CDR2: MRHNA, SNTAGT. V was shortened by 0 bases and J by 5 bases, with 9 bases between the two germline ends. The CDR3 covers 14 residues.

V and J are TRBV10-1 and TRBJ1-2; 7 bases fit TRBD1. V was pared by 7 bases and J by 8 bases, with 22 bases of the junction left unmatched. This CDR3 has 17 residues. Germline V gene data show CDR1 as WNHNN and CDR2 as SYGVQD (reference sequence). CDR3 in DNA: TGCGCCAGCATGTGGAAACCAGGACAGGTCATTCGAGAAGGCTACACCTTC. This codes for CASMWKPGQVIREGYTF.

This chain joins TRBV14 and TRBJ1-1; no reliable D call. There are 16 residues in the CDR3. Germline V gives CDR1 SGHDN, CDR2 FVKESK. Trimming removed 3 bases from V and 0 bases from J, with 14 bases in between. CDR3 DNA sequence: TGTGCCAGCAGCCACCCGGGATCTTGGATGAACACTGAAGCTTTCTTT. The encoded protein is CASSHPGSWMNTEAFF.

This sequence joins TRBV11-3 and TRBJ2-1; 7 bases map to TRBD2. Per the germline V gene, CDR1 is SGHNT and CDR2 is YENEEA. V lost 1 base and J lost 5; bases outside the gene matches: 8. The CDR3 covers 16 residues. Here the CDR3 DNA reads TGTGCCAGCAGCTTAGGTGGCGGGAGATCGGACAATGAGCAGTTCTTC. It specifies CASSLGGGRSDNEQFF.

V usage is TRBV6-5 and J usage is TRBJ2-7; 13 nucleotides match TRBD2. This CDR3 region has 16 residues. The J segment lost 5 bases and the V segment lost 0 bases, leaving 4 bases of the junction unmatched. Germline CDR1 MNHEY, CDR2 SVGAGI. In nucleotides, the CDR3 is TGTGCCAGCAGTTACTCCGGCGGACTAGCGGGAGACGAGCAGTACTTC. This codes for CASSYSGGLAGDEQYF.

The chain links TRBV29-1 to TRBJ2-5, with D perhaps TRBD2 (6 bases). The CDR3 consists of 15 residues. Trimming cost V 6 bases and J 2 bases, with 19 bases left between them. Germline CDR1 reads SQVTM; CDR2 reads ANQGSEA. Here the CDR3 reads CSVDSSEDSQETQYF. The CDR3 DNA reads TGCAGCGTCGATTCTAGCGAAGACTCACAAGAGACCCAGTACTTC.

CDR3 nucleotides: TGCGCCAGCAGTGAGTCCTCGAAGACAGGAGCCTACTACGAGCAGTACTTC. Translation gives CASSESSKTGAYYEQYF. The chain couples TRBV10-1 to TRBJ2-7; TRBD1 might be the D (6 bases). CDR1 WNHNN and CDR2 SYGVQD come from the germline V gene (reference sequence). The V gene lost 0 bases and the J gene lost 3 bases, with 18 bases spanning the gap. This CDR3 is built from 17 residues.

This clone was seen just once. The V and J genes are TRBV18 and TRBJ2-7, with D tentatively TRBD1 (5 bases). This CDR3 is 15 amino acids long. Germline CDR1 reads KGHSH; CDR2 reads LQKENI. Trimming removed 2 bases from V and 3 bases from J, with 14 bases in between. CDR3 DNA: TGTGCCAGCTCACCATCCGCAGGGTTGATCTACGAGCAGTACTTC. It encodes CASSPSAGLIYEQYF.

The J gene is TRBJ1-1, the V gene TRBV6-5; D gene ambiguous. Germline V lookup: CDR1 MNHEY, CDR2 SVGAGI. The V end lost 0 bases, the J end lost 4 bases, and 15 bases lay between the germline ends. The length of the CDR3 is 16 residues. The CDR3 DNA sequence: TGTGCCAGCAGTTACTCGAGTGAAAGGATCGGCACTGAAGCTTTCTTT. It translates to CASSYSSERIGTEAFF.

The chain has TRBV5-4 and TRBJ2-7; 12 bases are shared with TRBD2. CDR3 length: 15 amino acids. Trimming took 0 bases from V and 7 from J; bases not matched to a gene: 5. In germline, CDR1 is SGHNT, CDR2 YYREEE (reference sequence). The CDR3 DNA follows: TGTGCCAGCAGCTTGGGACTAGCGGGAGTTGAGGAGCAGTACTTC. Protein sequence: CASSLGLAGVEEQYF.